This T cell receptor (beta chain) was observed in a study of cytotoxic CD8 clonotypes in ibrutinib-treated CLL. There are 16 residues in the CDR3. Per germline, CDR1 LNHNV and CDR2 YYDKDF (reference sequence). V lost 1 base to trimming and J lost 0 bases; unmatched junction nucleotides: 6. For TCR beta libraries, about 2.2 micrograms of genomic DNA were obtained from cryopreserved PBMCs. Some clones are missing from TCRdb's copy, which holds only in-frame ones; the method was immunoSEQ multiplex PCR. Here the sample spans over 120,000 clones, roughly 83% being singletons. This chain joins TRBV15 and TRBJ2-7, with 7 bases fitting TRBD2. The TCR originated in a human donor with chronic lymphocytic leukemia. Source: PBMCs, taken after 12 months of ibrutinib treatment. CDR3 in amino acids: CATSRGLGLDSYEQYF. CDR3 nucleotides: TGTGCCACCAGCAGAGGGCTCGGACTAGACTCCTACGAGCAGTACTTC.